This entry is about one TCR beta chain. The antigen remains undetermined. This CDR3 has 15 amino acids. V was clipped by 0 bases and J by 1 base, with 6 bases between them. Germline CDR1 and CDR2: KGHDR and SFDVKD. The entry originates in a study of identical twins. Regarding the study as a whole: Compared with unrelated sharing, twin-shared out-of-frame alpha sequences had more low-probability sequences. Invariant T cells like MAIT and iNKT could partly confound the zero-insertion analyses. The models gave estimates that fell short of the out-of-frame TCR alpha sharing seen in monozygotic twins. Reduced insertions were recorded for abundant cord blood beta clonotypes, with no such pattern in memory repertoires.

TCRdb itself ran the 5' RACE reads through MiXCR, one entry per CDR3 protein. The table records approximately 1.8 million distinct CDR3 sequences, around 33% of them present only once. Input material: cord blood. V gene TRBV24-1 combines with J gene TRBJ2-1; the D is unclear. The sequence derives from a newborn girl in good health. The CDR3 region is CATSDLRQSYNEQFF. CDR3 in DNA: TGTGCCACCAGTGATTTGCGGCAGTCCTACAATGAGCAGTTCTTC.